The clone carrying this T cell receptor (beta chain) was observed a few times. The sample originates from a study of T-cell reconstitution after alpha-beta-depleted transplantation in children. It was with unique molecular identifiers that the TCRbeta library was prepared. MiXCR, run by TCRdb on the PCR reads, gives a single entry per CDR3 protein. Here the sample spans approximately 520,000 distinct CDR3 sequences, around a third being singletons. The V end lost 3 bases, the J end lost 14 bases, and 14 bases lay between the germline ends. The CDR3 totals 13 residues. Germline V gene lookup returns CDR1 LNHDA and CDR2 SQIVND (reference sequence).

V and J are TRBV19 and TRBJ1-6, with D uncertain. The input for sequencing was PBMCs from the stem cell graft donor, taken from the stem cell graft. The source is a human donor who donated a stem cell graft to a child with aplastic anemia. CDR3 region: CASSIGRSASLHF. For the CDR3, the DNA is TGTGCCAGTAGTATCGGACGAAGCGCATCCCTCCACTTT.